The 14 T cell receptor beta chains below come from one sample, sequenced in a study of T cells after yellow fever vaccination. Each CDR3 protein is one row after TCRdb ran MiXCR on the 5' RACE reads. The sample lists about 340,000 distinct CDR3 sequences; around 12% were seen once. Specimen: CD4+ T cells sorted from PBMCs, collected 15 days after the yellow fever booster vaccination. These receptor sequences come from a man aged 18 to 29 who received the YFV17D yellow fever vaccine.

This sequence joins TRBV12-3 or TRBV12-4 and TRBJ2-2; possible D gene TRBD2, 6 bases. Trimming took 4 bases from V and 0 from J, leaving 15 bases between them. The CDR3 covers 17 residues. The CDR3 spells CASSWGGAGPNTGELFF. DNA for the CDR3: TGTGCCAGCAGTTGGGGTGGGGCGGGACCGAACACCGGGGAGCTGTTTTTT.

This clonotype was found many times. The chain joins TRBV4-3 to TRBJ2-1; D gene uncertain. The CDR3 totals 13 residues. CDR1 LGHNA and CDR2 YSLEER come from the germline V gene. V lost 1 base, J lost 6 bases, and 7 bases lay in between. The CDR3 spells CASSQAPVNEQFF. The CDR3 nucleotides read TGCGCCAGCAGCCAAGCGCCCGTCAATGAGCAGTTCTTC.

This clonotype showed up just a few times. This chain joins TRBV6-5 and TRBJ2-3, with 11 bases identical to TRBD2. The CDR3 extends over 15 amino acids. Trimming at V came to 6 bases and at J to 2 bases, leaving 4 bases not matched to a gene. Germline V gives CDR1 MNHEY, CDR2 SVGAGI. CDR3 region: CASRTSGVITDTQYF. In DNA, the CDR3 is TGTGCCAGCAGGACTAGCGGGGTTATCACAGATACGCAGTATTTT.

This clonotype was observed at least ten times. The chain joins TRBV12-3 or TRBV12-4 to TRBJ1-5; D gene unclear. V gave up 3 bases and J gave up 0 bases, with 3 bases separating them. The CDR3 length is 13 residues. CDR3: CASSFNSNQPQHF. CDR3 in DNA: TGTGCCAGCAGTTTTAATAGCAATCAGCCCCAGCATTTT.

This chain joins TRBV5-6 and TRBJ2-3; 9 bases agree with TRBD2. V lost 0 bases and J lost 1; bases outside the gene matches: 9. The CDR3 length is 18 residues. Per germline, CDR1 SGHDT and CDR2 YYEEEE. Here the CDR3 DNA reads TGTGCCAGCAGCTTGGTTGCGGGGGGGCCCTCAGGCACAGATACGCAGTATTTT. Residues: CASSLVAGGPSGTDTQYF. The full variable domain, in which reference TRBV5-6 and TRBJ2-3 provide the parts outside the CDR3, is DAGVTQSPTHLIKTRGQQVTLRCSPKSGHDTVSWYQQALGQGPQFIFQYYEEEERQRGNFPDRFSGHQFPNYSSELNVNALLLGDSALYLCASSLVAGGPSGTDTQYFGPGTRLTVL.

In this sample, this clonotype turned up a few times. The chain is built from TRBV21-1 and TRBJ2-2; the D call TRBD2 from the table was never checked on the DNA. TRBV21-1 is annotated as a pseudogene. The length of the CDR3 is 17 residues. Here the CDR3 DNA reads TGTGCCAGCAGCAAAGATCGGGGGCCTCCAGTGACCGGGGAGCTGTTTTTT. The encoded protein is CASSKDRGPPVTGELFF.

The chain uses TRBV4-3 and TRBJ2-1; possibly TRBD1 or TRBD2 for D (5 bases each). V was clipped by 4 bases and J by 0 bases, with 22 bases between them. Germline loops: CDR1 LGHNA, CDR2 YSLEER. The CDR3 has 19 residues. CDR3 DNA sequence: TGCGCCAGCAGCCCAGGCCGGGGCAGCAGAGCATTCTCCTACAATGAGCAGTTCTTC. This sequence encodes CASSPGRGSRAFSYNEQFF.

This clonotype was picked up a small number of times. This sequence joins TRBV18 and TRBJ2-7; possibly TRBD1 for D (6 bases). Germline CDR1 is KGHSH and CDR2 is LQKENI. This CDR3 is built from 15 residues. The V end lost 2 bases, the J end lost 2 bases, and 13 bases lay between the germline ends. The CDR3 loop is CASSPFHREAYEQYF. CDR3 in DNA: TGTGCCAGCTCACCATTTCACAGGGAAGCCTACGAGCAGTACTTC.

This clonotype was counted between two and nine times. J is TRBJ1-2 and V is TRBV14; 11 positions match TRBD1. From germline, CDR1 is SGHDN and CDR2 FVKESK. Germline trimming cut 2 bases from V and 5 bases from J; bases unmatched to any gene: 7. The CDR3 extends over 16 amino acids. The CDR3 loop reads CASSQWTGGARYGYTF. CDR3 DNA sequence: TGTGCCAGCAGCCAATGGACAGGGGGCGCGCGGTATGGCTACACCTTC. Full variable domain (outside the CDR3, taken from reference TRBV14 and TRBJ1-2): EAGVTQFPSHSVIEKGQTVTLRCDPISGHDNLYWYRRVMGKEIKFLLHFVKESKQDESGMPNNRFLAERTGGTYSTLKVQPAELEDSGVYFCASSQWTGGARYGYTFGSGTRLTVV.

The sample holds one count of this clonotype. The V gene is TRBV7-2, the J gene TRBJ2-3, with D tentatively TRBD2 (5 bases). Germline CDR1 is SGHTA and CDR2 is FQGNSA. This CDR3 has 13 amino acids. The ends were cut back, 4 bases at V and 4 bases at J, with 9 bases in the middle. The CDR3 loop reads CASSSFGADTQYF. DNA of the CDR3: TGTGCCAGCAGCTCCTTCGGGGCAGATACGCAGTATTTT. The full variable domain, with the rest looked up from reference TRBV7-2 and TRBJ2-3, is GAGVSQSPSNKVTEKGKDVELRCDPISGHTALYWYRQSLGQGLEFLIYFQGNSAPDKSGLPSDRFSAERTGGSVSTLTIQRTQQEDSAVYLCASSSFGADTQYFGPGTRLTVL.

The V call is TRBV15, the J call TRBJ2-1, with TRBD2 matching over 9 bases. The CDR3 is 15 amino acids. CDR1 LNHNV and CDR2 YYDKDF come from the germline V gene (reference sequence). Trimming cost V 8 bases and J 3 bases; bases outside gene matches: 8. CDR3 nucleotide sequence: TGTGCCACCGAGTCGAGACTAGCGGTCTACAATGAGCAGTTCTTC. Translated: CATESRLAVYNEQFF. The whole variable domain, remainder taken from reference TRBV15 and TRBJ2-1, is DAMVIQNPRYQVTQFGKPVTLSCSQTLNHNVMYWYQQKSSQAPKLLFHYYDKDFNNEADTPDNFQSRRPNTSFCFLDIRSPGLGDTAMYLCATESRLAVYNEQFFGPGTRLTVL.

This clonotype was detected only a few times. The CDR3: CASGNRGLYGYTF. Here the CDR3 DNA reads TGTGCCAGCGGAAACAGGGGATTGTATGGCTACACCTTC. The chain recombines TRBV6-5 with TRBJ1-2, with 7 nucleotides matching TRBD1. Germline CDR1 MNHEY, CDR2 SVGAGI. V trimming: 8 bases; J trimming: 5 bases; junction bases outside the gene matches: 8. This CDR3 region has 13 residues.

V is TRBV20-1 and J is TRBJ2-7; TRBD1 is a possible D gene (5 bases). Trimming cost V 0 bases and J 1 base, with 16 bases left between them. The CDR3 consists of 16 residues. Germline CDR1 is DFQATT and CDR2 is SNEGSKA (reference sequence). In DNA, the CDR3 is TGCAGTGCTAGAGATCTGCGCAGGACATCATCCTACGAGCAGTACTTC. It codes for CSARDLRRTSSYEQYF.

This clonotype was seen repeatedly, ten times or more. V usage is TRBV6-6 and J usage is TRBJ1-6; tentatively, D is TRBD1 (5 bases). The CDR3 extends over 14 amino acids. CDR1 is MNHNY, CDR2 SVGAGI, per germline (reference sequence). Trimming took 11 bases from V and 9 from J, leaving 20 bases between them. The CDR3 loop reads CAARRQGEGSPLHF. In DNA, the CDR3 is TGTGCCGCCAGGCGGCAAGGGGAGGGTTCACCCCTCCACTTT.